This is a list of T cell receptor beta chains from one sample in a study of shared clonotypes between healthy human individuals. TCRdb's copy holds only in-frame clones and misses some; the assay was immunoSEQ multiplex PCR. There are more than 2,000,000 clones in the sample; roughly 92% occur only once, and about 0.13% lies in the top ten. Sequencing was carried out using naive CD4+ T cells sorted from blood. The origin of the receptors is a man younger than 30 in good health. CDR3s include the opening cysteine and the closing phenylalanine or tryptophan. D genes are given only for firm matches. Some rows have no size entry. The others give once, few or many, or a class for an expanded clone.

V: TRBV5-1
J: TRBJ1-4
length: 14
D: .
size: .
CDR3: CASSRAGGIEKLFF
DNA: TGCGCCAGCAGCCGGGCGGGGGGAATCGAAAAACTGTTTTTT

V: TRBV18
J: TRBJ1-1
length: 14
D: .
size: few
CDR3: CASSLGQENTEAFF
DNA: TGTGCCAGCTCACTGGGGCAAGAGAACACTGAAGCTTTCTTT

V: TRBV2
J: TRBJ2-7
length: 15
D: TRBD1
size: .
CDR3: CASRRDRDRVYEQYF
DNA: TGTGCCAGCAGGAGGGACCGGGACAGGGTCTACGAGCAGTACTTC

V: TRBV2
J: TRBJ1-3
length: 16
D: .
size: .
CDR3: CASSESASPSGNTIYF
DNA: TGTGCCAGCAGTGAAAGCGCGTCACCCTCTGGAAACACCATATATTTT

V: TRBV19
J: TRBJ2-5
length: 14
D: .
size: .
CDR3: CASRSSSYQETQYF
DNA: TGTGCCAGTAGATCCAGCAGTTACCAAGAGACCCAGTACTTC

V: TRBV28
J: TRBJ2-1
length: 16
D: .
size: .
CDR3: CASSFWNRLLNNEQFF
DNA: TGTGCCAGCAGTTTTTGGAACCGGCTTCTAAACAATGAGCAGTTCTTC

V: TRBV18
J: TRBJ1-1
length: 14
D: TRBD1
size: .
CDR3: CASSGQGGDTEAFF
DNA: TGTGCCAGCTCCGGACAGGGGGGTGACACTGAAGCTTTCTTT

V: TRBV6-5
J: TRBJ2-7
length: 13
D: TRBD2
size: .
CDR3: CASRVAGSYEQYF
DNA: TGTGCCAGCAGAGTAGCGGGCTCCTACGAGCAGTACTTC

V: TRBV6-5
J: TRBJ1-4
length: 14
D: .
size: .
CDR3: CASREGPWLGELFF
DNA: TGTGCCAGCAGGGAAGGACCGTGGCTGGGGGAACTGTTTTTT

V: TRBV4-3
J: TRBJ1-6
length: 15
D: .
size: .
CDR3: CASSQDVRTGSPLHF
DNA: TGCGCCAGCAGCCAAGATGTGAGGACCGGTTCACCCCTCCACTTT

V: TRBV5-1
J: TRBJ2-4
length: 14
D: .
size: .
CDR3: CASSFSKGSNIQYF
DNA: TGCGCCAGCAGCTTTTCTAAGGGTTCGAACATTCAGTACTTC

V: TRBV18
J: TRBJ2-1
length: 16
D: TRBD1
size: .
CDR3: CASSPQQGVAYNEQFF
DNA: TGTGCCAGCTCACCCCAGCAGGGGGTAGCCTACAATGAGCAGTTCTTC

V: TRBV5-1
J: TRBJ1-1
length: 15
D: .
size: .
CDR3: CASSLVPDLNTEAFF
DNA: TGCGCCAGCAGCTTGGTTCCAGACTTAAACACTGAAGCTTTCTTT

V: TRBV10-3
J: TRBJ2-1
length: 14
D: TRBD2
size: .
CDR3: CAIRGLAGVNEQFF
DNA: TGTGCCATCAGGGGACTAGCGGGAGTGAATGAGCAGTTCTTC

V: TRBV19
J: TRBJ1-5
length: 14
D: .
size: .
CDR3: CASSAGMGNQPQHF
DNA: TGTGCCAGTAGCGCAGGAATGGGCAATCAGCCCCAGCATTTT

V: TRBV14
J: TRBJ2-7
length: 10
D: .
size: .
CDR3: CASLKGGRYF
DNA: TGTGCCAGCCTTAAGGGCGGTAGGTACTTC

V: TRBV30
J: TRBJ1-3
length: 14
D: TRBD1
size: .
CDR3: CAWTTGASGNTIYF
DNA: TGTGCCTGGACGACAGGGGCCTCTGGAAACACCATATATTTT

V: TRBV5-1
J: TRBJ2-1
length: 12
D: .
size: .
CDR3: CASSLQYNEQFF
DNA: TGCGCCAGCAGCCTACAGTACAATGAGCAGTTCTTC

V: TRBV28
J: TRBJ2-3
length: 14
D: TRBD2
size: .
CDR3: CASSRGGSTDTQYF
DNA: TGTGCCAGCAGTCGCGGGGGGAGCACAGATACGCAGTATTTT

V: TRBV4-1
J: TRBJ1-5
length: 16
D: .
size: few
CDR3: CASSRILVGSNQPQHF
DNA: TGCGCCAGCAGCCGCATCCTCGTCGGTAGCAATCAGCCCCAGCATTTT

V: TRBV18
J: TRBJ2-3
length: 14
D: TRBD2
size: .
CDR3: CASSWTSGTDTQYF
DNA: TGTGCCAGCTCGTGGACTAGTGGCACAGATACGCAGTATTTT

V: TRBV7-2
J: TRBJ2-5
length: 14
D: TRBD2
size: .
CDR3: CASSQSGSSETQYF
DNA: TGTGCCAGCAGCCAGAGCGGGAGTTCAGAGACCCAGTACTTC

V: TRBV30
J: TRBJ2-1
length: 12
D: .
size: .
CDR3: CAGRAEYNEQFF
DNA: TGTGCCGGGCGCGCAGAGTACAATGAGCAGTTCTTC